Included here is one T cell receptor beta chain sequence, with context. Its antigen remains unidentified. This may come from a read error, since a much larger clone is one base off. The sample comes from a study of shared clonotypes between healthy human individuals. V lost 3 bases, J lost 0 bases, and 9 bases lay in between. Germline assignment: CDR1 SGHVS and CDR2 FNYEAQ. The CDR3 contains 15 residues. Points from the study as a whole: Of the naive CD4 clonotypes, approximately 5% were shared across several donors.

TCRdb keeps only in-frame clones here, not all; method: immunoSEQ multiplex PCR. Found here are millions of clones, roughly 94% of them singletons; the top ten hold roughly 0.13%. V and J are TRBV7-6 and TRBJ1-5, with D perhaps TRBD1 (6 bases). The sequence came from a man in his late teens or twenties in good health. What was sequenced was naive CD4+ T cells sorted from blood. Specified subset: CD45RA+ positively selected. This chain's CDR3 is CASSLEGDSNQPQHF. The CDR3 DNA follows: TGTGCCAGCAGCTTGGAGGGGGATAGCAATCAGCCCCAGCATTTT.